Reported below is one TCR beta chain. The data originate from a study of Graves' ophthalmopathy and Graves' hyperthyroidism. Orbital computed tomography, thyroid ultrasound, TRAb, serum thyroxine and clinical symptoms formed the basis of diagnosis. Beta-chain TCR CDR3 regions were amplified from RNA transcripts. In the first round, RT-PCR was carried out with HTBI primers, and a multiplex PCR formed the second round. TCRdb reprocessed the multiplex PCR reads via MiXCR and lists one record per CDR3 protein. The sample lists hundreds of thousands of distinct CDR3 sequences, about two fifths occurring once. Germline CDR1 is SGHRS and CDR2 is YFSETQ. This CDR3 has 17 residues. Trimming stripped 0 bases from V and 7 bases from J, with 17 bases between.

This clonotype was obtained from an adult man with Graves' ophthalmopathy. What was sequenced was peripheral blood. V usage is TRBV5-1 and J usage is TRBJ1-6; possible D gene TRBD1, 6 bases. The DNA for the CDR3 is TGCGCCAGCAGCTTGGCCGCGGGGGCCTCTGGGAATTCACCCCTCCACTTT. Amino acids: CASSLAAGASGNSPLHF.